This TCR beta chain was identified during a study of neoadjuvant nivolumab and ipilimumab in lung cancer. Findings and limits, study-wide: Only two of four nivolumab-treated tumors gained richness and clonality by surgery. Pretherapy blood TCR richness correlated positively with resected tumor richness.

Germline CDR1 and CDR2: MNHEY and SMNVEV (reference sequence). V was shortened by 6 bases and J by 7 bases, with 15 bases between the two germline ends. The CDR3 runs to 13 residues. In regard to this clone: Its antigen remains unidentified.

TCRdb's copy holds only in-frame clones and misses some; the assay was immunoSEQ multiplex PCR. Among fewer than 2,500 clones, roughly 80% were seen once, and the ten largest hold around a tenth. Here the sequenced sample was adjacent normal lung tissue, taken after neoadjuvant nivolumab, alone or with ipilimumab, at or shortly before surgery. This receptor was obtained from an adult with non-small cell lung cancer. The chain couples TRBV27 to TRBJ1-2; possibly TRBD1 for D (6 bases). The DNA for the CDR3 is TGTGCCAGCAGCCGGCAGGGGCCCTTTGGCTACACCTTC. Protein: CASSRQGPFGYTF.